The entry that follows covers one T cell receptor beta chain sequence. The CDR3 covers 15 residues. Trimming took 6 bases from V and 1 from J, leaving 16 bases between them. Germline lookup yields CDR1 MNHEY and CDR2 SMNVEV (reference sequence). Documented treatment: randomized to nivolumab then ipilimumab (arm A) or the reverse (arm B). Patients had received no earlier DNA-damaging chemotherapy. From thawed PBMCs, live CD3+CD8+ cells negative for CD19 and CD56 were sorted. Clones were sequenced by immunoSEQ multiplex PCR, and TCRdb holds only the in-frame ones, with some missing. This table has 20,000 to 25,000 clones, around 80% appearing once. The data were obtained in a study of sequential checkpoint blockade in melanoma. Study background: First-line arms were nivolumab then ipilimumab, or the reverse, randomized 1:1.

V gene TRBV27 combines with J gene TRBJ2-7; perhaps TRBD2 as D (6 bases). Sequences were derived from CD8+ T cells sorted from blood (inferred from file names), sampled from a patient given nivolumab and ipilimumab in sequence. The origin of this receptor is a human donor with melanoma. DNA for the CDR3: TGTGCCAGCAGCCTAGGGGCGGAGGGGTCCTACGAGCAGTACTTC. This translates into CASSLGAEGSYEQYF.